The clone carrying this T cell receptor (beta chain) appeared many times. This record comes from a study of identical twins. The germline V gene encodes CDR1 SQVTM and CDR2 ANQGSEA. This CDR3 has 14 residues. Trimming left V 3 bases short and J 5 bases short, with 16 bases between. Every donor was a healthy Caucasian. TCRdb re-derived calls from the 5' RACE reads in MiXCR, one entry per CDR3 protein. The sample comprises roughly 220,000 distinct CDR3 sequences, 6.5% to 8% of which are singletons, and less than 15% rests with the top ten. These data also featured in a second study, about T cells expressing NK-cell markers. As that report states: For several experiments, T cell sorting was restricted to the alpha-beta TCR population by means of an anti-gamma-delta TCR antibody. The leading position in the CD3+CD56-NKG2C+ fraction of several donors also went to these clonotypes.

The V call is TRBV29-1, the J call TRBJ2-5; D perhaps matches TRBD1 (6 bases). The TCR originated in a woman aged 18-30 years in good health. Sequenced input: CD8+ T cells sorted from blood. This chain's CDR3 is CSVEKQGVGETQYF. Written as DNA, the CDR3 is TGCAGCGTTGAGAAACAGGGAGTTGGGGAGACCCAGTACTTC.